The 21 T cell receptor beta chains in this list originate from one sample, sequenced in a study of read filtering for tumor transcriptome and immune sequencing. The library was built from around 0.4 ug RNA with molecular barcoded adaptors for alpha/delta and beta/gamma chains. From the reads, TCRdb called clonotypes with MiXCR, one entry per CDR3 protein. The sample includes about 130,000 distinct CDR3 sequences, 13% of them seen just once. The material sequenced was a population of CD138-negative cells sorted from bone marrow. The receptors originated from a donor at least 40 years old with multiple myeloma.

Many counts were recorded for this clonotype. The chain combines TRBV19 with TRBJ2-7; 8 bases are a match to TRBD2. V was clipped by 6 bases and J by 5 bases; unmatched bases: 12. Looked up from germline, CDR1 is LNHDA and CDR2 is SQIVND (reference sequence). The CDR3 contains 15 residues. For the CDR3, the DNA is TGTGCCAGTAGCCCGGGACTAGAGGGATTACACGAGCAGTACTTC. Amino acids: CASSPGLEGLHEQYF.

Many counts were recorded for this clonotype. V is TRBV7-9 and J is TRBJ1-4, with D unresolved. The germline V gene has CDR1 SEHNR and CDR2 FQNEAQ (reference sequence). The CDR3 totals 17 residues. The V end lost 4 bases, the J end lost 1 base, and 16 bases lay between the germline ends. The CDR3 DNA reads as TGTGCCAGCAGCTCCGGGCAGCTCGTAGTAACTAATGAAAAACTGTTTTTT. Amino acids: CASSSGQLVVTNEKLFF.

The chain is built from TRBV7-2 and TRBJ2-6, with 9 nucleotides matching TRBD1. CDR1 is SGHTA and CDR2 is FQGNSA in the germline V gene. The CDR3 has 15 residues. V shed 4 bases, J shed 2 bases, and the junction held 0 bases outside the gene matches. CDR3 DNA: TGTGCCAGCAGCTGGACAGGGGCTGGGGCCAACGTCCTGACTTTC. It yields the protein CASSWTGAGANVLTF.

This clonotype appeared many times. V and J are TRBV7-9 and TRBJ2-1; 7 nucleotides match TRBD2. After removal of 1 base from V and 13 bases from J, the junction contained 13 bases not matched to a gene. Germline V gene data show CDR1 as SEHNR and CDR2 as FQNEAQ (reference sequence). This CDR3 is 15 amino acids long. CDR3 region: CASSLGASGLMRQFF. CDR3 coding DNA: TGTGCCAGCAGCTTAGGGGCTAGCGGCCTAATGAGACAGTTCTTC. The whole variable domain, remainder taken from reference TRBV7-9 and TRBJ2-1, is DTGVSQNPRHKITKRGQNVTFRCDPISEHNRLYWYRQTLGQGPEFLTYFQNEAQLEKSRLLSDRFSAERPKGSFSTLEIQRTEQGDSAMYLCASSLGASGLMRQFFGPGTRLTVL.

The chain links TRBV6-2 or TRBV6-3 to TRBJ2-5; D is uncertain. Trimming left V 6 bases short and J 5 bases short, with 13 bases between. The CDR3 totals 13 residues. Germline V gives CDR1 MNHEY, CDR2 SVGEGT. In DNA, the CDR3 is TGTGCCAGCAGAGAGTGGGCCGTCGAGACCCAGTACTTC. It yields the protein CASREWAVETQYF.

This clonotype was observed at least ten times. The chain combines TRBV6-6 with TRBJ2-7; TRBD1 matches at 9 bases. The CDR3 contains 16 residues. The ends lost 6 bases at V and 5 bases at J; junction bases unmatched: 14. Germline V gene sequence: CDR1 MNHNY, CDR2 SVGAGI (reference sequence). The CDR3 protein is CASRKTVRDRDHEQYF. As DNA, the CDR3 is TGTGCCAGCAGAAAAACGGTCCGGGACAGGGACCACGAGCAGTACTTC.

This clonotype was observed at least ten times. This CDR3 reads CASRRQGMGYGYTF. CDR3 coding DNA: TGTGCCAGCAGGAGACAGGGGATGGGCTATGGCTACACCTTC. J is TRBJ1-2 and V is TRBV27; 8 bases fit TRBD1. V lost 6 bases to trimming and J lost 4 bases; unmatched junction nucleotides: 7. Germline V gene data show CDR1 as MNHEY and CDR2 as SMNVEV (reference sequence). There are 14 residues in the CDR3.

This clonotype occurred many times. The rearrangement links TRBV14 to TRBJ1-1; possibly TRBD1 for D (5 bases). V shed 4 bases and J shed 9 bases, with 15 bases lying between them. Germline values: CDR1 SGHDN, CDR2 FVKESK. The CDR3 consists of 13 residues. The CDR3 sequence is CASSPEQGRQAFF. For the CDR3, the DNA is TGTGCCAGCAGCCCGGAGCAGGGAAGACAAGCTTTCTTT.

This clonotype was counted many times. This sequence joins TRBV7-6 and TRBJ2-1; 8 bases are shared with TRBD1. The germline CDR1 and CDR2 sequences are SGHVS and FNYEAQ. Trimming removed 5 bases from V and 0 bases from J; junction bases left unmatched: 6. CDR3 length: 16 residues. CDR3 residues: CASSQTGAPSYNEQFF. The CDR3 DNA sequence: TGTGCCAGCAGCCAGACAGGGGCCCCCTCCTACAATGAGCAGTTCTTC.

This clonotype appeared many times. The genes are TRBV6-5 and TRBJ1-1; D unresolved. This CDR3 comprises 13 residues. V was pared by 8 bases and J by 5 bases, with 15 bases between. Germline CDR1 MNHEY, CDR2 SVGAGI. The DNA of the CDR3 is TGTGCCAGCGGGGTGGAAGGGTATACTGAAGCTTTCTTT. Its protein is CASGVEGYTEAFF.

This clonotype has a count of ten or more. The rearrangement uses TRBV7-3 and TRBJ2-2; 8 positions agree with TRBD1. After removal of 2 bases from V and 3 bases from J, the junction contained 8 bases not matched to a gene. Germline V lookup: CDR1 SGHTA, CDR2 FQGTGA. CDR3 length: 17 residues. Here the CDR3 DNA reads TGTGCCAGCAGCTTACCCTCACAGGGACAGGACACCGGGGAGCTGTTTTTT. It translates to CASSLPSQGQDTGELFF.

The sample holds many counts of this clonotype. V is TRBV12-3 or TRBV12-4 and J is TRBJ1-1; D is ambiguous. This CDR3 comprises 14 residues. Trimming left V 3 bases short and J 4 bases short, with 12 bases between. CDR3 protein: CASSFGQTGTEAFF. CDR3 sequence (DNA): TGTGCCAGCAGTTTCGGTCAGACGGGCACTGAAGCTTTCTTT.

In nucleotides, the CDR3 is TGTGCCAGCAGCCAAGAGACAGTCCCTGAAGCTTTCTTT. Protein: CASSQETVPEAFF. The V and J genes are TRBV14 and TRBJ1-1; D might be TRBD1 (5 bases). Germline CDR1 SGHDN, CDR2 FVKESK. V lost 0 bases, J lost 6 bases, and 8 bases lay in between. The CDR3 runs to 13 residues.

This clonotype was detected ten times or more. V usage is TRBV7-9 and J usage is TRBJ2-1; D possibly corresponds to TRBD1 (6 bases). The germline V gene has CDR1 SEHNR and CDR2 FQNEAQ (reference sequence). V dropped 9 bases and J dropped 15 bases, with 18 bases sitting between them. This CDR3 is built from 11 residues. CDR3 sequence: CASTLRQGPFF. DNA of the CDR3: TGTGCCAGTACCCTCAGGCAGGGGCCGTTCTTC.

This clonotype was detected ten times or more. V is TRBV7-2 and J is TRBJ2-7; no definite D call. The CDR3 runs 13 residues. The V gene's germline CDR1 is SGHTA and CDR2 FQGNSA. V was shortened by 1 base and J by 5 bases, with 9 bases between the two germline ends. The CDR3 reads CASSLGRLNEQYF. The CDR3 DNA reads TGTGCCAGCAGCTTAGGTCGGCTGAACGAGCAGTACTTC.

This clonotype was picked up many times. The chain recombines TRBV9 with TRBJ2-1; TRBD2 aligns across 7 bases. Germline CDR1 is SGDLS and CDR2 is YYNGEE. This CDR3 has 15 amino acids. Germline trimming cut 0 bases from V and 5 bases from J; bases unmatched to any gene: 5. The CDR3 region has the DNA TGTGCCAGCAGCGTAGTTAGCGGGCGGAACAATGAGCAGTTCTTC. It encodes CASSVVSGRNNEQFF.

Many counts were recorded for this clonotype. The CDR3 sequence: CASSLGVNEQFF. CDR3 sequence (DNA): TGTGCCAGCAGCTTAGGCGTGAATGAGCAGTTCTTC. The chain couples TRBV7-9 to TRBJ2-1; D is ambiguous. V was pared by 1 base and J by 7 bases, with 5 bases between. Looked up from germline, CDR1 is SEHNR and CDR2 is FQNEAQ (reference sequence). This CDR3 spans 12 amino acids.

This clonotype came up many times. The chain combines TRBV7-9 with TRBJ2-1; tentative D call: TRBD2 (6 bases). Deletions cut 2 bases from V and 7 bases from J, with 18 bases between. Germline loops: CDR1 SEHNR, CDR2 FQNEAQ (reference sequence). This CDR3 has 16 residues. The CDR3 DNA follows: TGTGCCAGCAGCTTATCGCGGGGACCCTCTAGGAATGAGCAGTTCTTC. It is translated as CASSLSRGPSRNEQFF.

This clonotype was seen ten or more times. The chain carries TRBV10-3 and TRBJ2-6; D gene ambiguous. The CDR3 is made up of 15 amino acids. Trimming shortened V by 6 bases and J by 0 bases, and 9 bases separated the two germline ends. Germline-derived CDR1 and CDR2 are ENHRY and SYGVKD. Here the CDR3 DNA reads TGTGCCATCAGCGAAACAGTCTCTGGGGCCAACGTCCTGACTTTC. Translation gives CAISETVSGANVLTF.

Note on this clonotype: A single base separates this from a much larger clone, so it may be a read error. The V call is TRBV7-2, the J call TRBJ2-2; 12 nucleotides match TRBD2. J lost 0 bases, V lost 5 bases, and 7 bases had no gene match. The germline CDR1 and CDR2 sequences are SGHTA and FQGNSA. The CDR3 is 18 amino acids. CDR3 DNA: TGTGCCAGCAGCCTTTCCGGGACTAGCGGGCCGAACACCGGGGAGCTGTTTTTT. This gives the protein CASSLSGTSGPNTGELFF.

Ten or more counts support this clonotype. V gene TRBV3-1 combines with J gene TRBJ1-2, with a possible D match to TRBD1 (6 bases). There are 14 residues in the CDR3. The V end was cut by 3 bases, the J end by 8 bases, with 16 bases between. CDR1 and CDR2 (germline): LGHDT, YNNKEL (reference sequence). The CDR3 here is CASSHADRPVGYTF. Here the CDR3 DNA reads TGTGCCAGCAGCCACGCGGACAGACCAGTAGGCTACACCTTC.